These 30 T cell receptor beta chains originate from one sample sequenced in a study of blood T cell repertoires in COVID-19. Clones were read by immunoSEQ multiplex PCR, and TCRdb kept only the in-frame ones, dropping some. The data hold more than 120,000 clones, with roughly 90% observed a single time. Sample: peripheral blood. The receptor source for this set is a woman between 50 and 59 years old with acute or convalescent COVID-19.

This clone was counted between two and nine times. CDR3 in DNA: TGTGCCAGCAGCGTAGGGAGGGCCAAGGGAGCTGAAGCTTTCTTT. Amino acid sequence: CASSVGRAKGAEAFF. This chain links TRBV9 with TRBJ1-1; D gene ambiguous. Deletions cut 0 bases from V and 6 bases from J, with 15 bases between. CDR3 length: 15 residues. Germline values: CDR1 SGDLS, CDR2 YYNGEE.

This chain joins TRBV19 and TRBJ1-3; tentative D call: TRBD1 (5 bases). CDR1 is LNHDA and CDR2 is SQIVND in the germline V gene (reference sequence). V lost 2 bases to trimming and J lost 0 bases, with 17 bases between them. CDR3 size: 18 residues. The CDR3 coding sequence is TGTGCCAGTAGTATATCCCCCGGGTGGGGCCGCTCTGGAAACACCATATATTTT. Translation gives CASSISPGWGRSGNTIYF. The entire variable domain, with the rest obtained from reference TRBV19 and TRBJ1-3, is as follows: DGGITQSPKYLFRKEGQNVTLSCEQNLNHDAMYWYRQDPGQGLRLIYYSQIVNDFQKGDIAEGYSVSREKKESFPLTVTSAQKNPTAFYLCASSISPGWGRSGNTIYFGEGSWLTVV.

This clone was observed a handful of times. The genes are TRBV4-2 and TRBJ1-5; D not resolved. V lost 4 bases and J lost 0, with 4 bases in between. The CDR3 is 13 residues long. Germline loops: CDR1 LGHNA, CDR2 YNFKEQ. Written as DNA, the CDR3 is TGTGCCAGCAGCCGGCATAGCAATCAGCCCCAGCATTTT. Translating it yields CASSRHSNQPQHF.

V and J are TRBV5-1 and TRBJ1-2, with D possibly TRBD1 on 6 matching bases. CDR1 SGHRS and CDR2 YFSETQ come from the germline V gene. Trimming pared 7 bases from V and 6 bases from J, leaving 16 bases between. The length of the CDR3 is 13 residues. This chain's CDR3 is CASREDRRDGYTF. CDR3 DNA sequence: TGCGCCAGCCGGGAGGACAGAAGGGATGGCTACACCTTC.

The V call is TRBV19, the J call TRBJ2-4, with 7 bases matching TRBD1. Germline V gene lookup returns CDR1 LNHDA and CDR2 SQIVND (reference sequence). The trim removed 2 bases at V and 9 bases at J, leaving 7 bases unmatched. CDR3 length: 14 residues. The CDR3 nucleotides read TGTGCCAGTAGTATACGGGACAGCAACATCATTCAGTACTTC. The encoded protein is CASSIRDSNIIQYF. The full variable domain, in which reference TRBV19 and TRBJ2-4 provide the parts outside the CDR3, is DGGITQSPKYLFRKEGQNVTLSCEQNLNHDAMYWYRQDPGQGLRLIYYSQIVNDFQKGDIAEGYSVSREKKESFPLTVTSAQKNPTAFYLCASSIRDSNIIQYFGAGTRLSVL.

This clone was found a few times. This chain links TRBV12-2 with TRBJ1-2; the table calls TRBD1, which could not be checked here. TRBV12-2 is termed a pseudogene. This CDR3 contains 13 residues. The CDR3 loop reads CASRLGAGNGYTF. In nucleotides, the CDR3 is TGTGCAAGTCGCTTAGGGGCAGGGAATGGCTACACCTTC.

This chain uses TRBV10-3 with TRBJ2-2, with 9 bases that match TRBD2. This CDR3 spans 20 amino acids. Germline assignment: CDR1 ENHRY and CDR2 SYGVKD. Germline trimming cut 0 bases from V and 3 bases from J; bases unmatched to any gene: 14. The CDR3 loop is CAISESRPAGGAGDTGELFF. The DNA of the CDR3 is TGTGCCATCAGTGAGTCGAGGCCGGCGGGGGGGGCCGGAGACACCGGGGAGCTGTTTTTT.

This rearrangement joins TRBV9 to TRBJ2-7; a possible D gene is TRBD1 (5 bases). Germline V gives CDR1 SGDLS, CDR2 YYNGEE. With 5 bases removed from V and 6 bases from J, the gap between germline ends came to 15 bases. The CDR3 covers 13 residues. CDR3 region: CASSLGRVGEQYF. For the CDR3, the DNA is TGTGCCAGCAGTTTAGGCAGGGTAGGCGAGCAGTACTTC. The whole variable domain, filled in from reference TRBV9 and TRBJ2-7, reads DSGVTQTPKHLITATGQRVTLRCSPRSGDLSVYWYQQSLDQGLQFLIQYYNGEERAKGNILERFSAQQFPDLHSELNLSSLELGDSALYFCASSLGRVGEQYFGPGTRLTVT.

In this sample, this clone turned up once. The V gene is TRBV2, the J gene TRBJ1-2, with 9 bases identical to TRBD1. The J segment lost 4 bases and the V segment lost 4 bases, leaving 4 bases of the junction unmatched. Germline values: CDR1 SNHLY, CDR2 FYNNEI. The CDR3 is made up of 14 amino acids. The CDR3 loop is CASSGEGQGYGYTF. The CDR3 nucleotides are TGTGCCAGCAGTGGGGAGGGACAGGGCTATGGCTACACCTTC.

The genes are TRBV5-1 and TRBJ2-7, with 7 positions matching TRBD1. The CDR3 extends over 13 amino acids. Trimming cost V 3 bases and J 5 bases; bases outside gene matches: 5. The germline gives CDR1 SGHRS, CDR2 YFSETQ. CDR3 in amino acids: CASSSVDRDEQYF. The DNA of the CDR3 is TGCGCCAGCAGCTCGGTAGACAGGGACGAGCAGTACTTC.

V is TRBV20-1 and J is TRBJ1-1; D remains unclear. Deletions cut 3 bases from V and 10 bases from J, with 12 bases between. Germline CDR1 reads DFQATT; CDR2 reads SNEGSKA (reference sequence). The CDR3 has 11 residues. CDR3: CSASTSAGAFF. The CDR3 DNA is TGCAGTGCTAGTACCAGTGCGGGAGCTTTCTTT.

The chain has TRBV7-9 and TRBJ1-5; 8 positions agree with TRBD1. Trimming took 5 bases from V and 0 from J; bases not matched to a gene: 9. The CDR3 runs 17 residues. The germline V gene encodes CDR1 SEHNR and CDR2 FQNEAQ (reference sequence). This CDR3 reads CASSPGQGLNSNQPQHF. As DNA, the CDR3 is TGTGCCAGCAGCCCCGGACAGGGACTAAATAGCAATCAGCCCCAGCATTTT.

This clone has a single count. This rearrangement joins TRBV5-1 to TRBJ1-2, with D perhaps TRBD1 (5 bases). This CDR3 has 15 amino acids. V lost 4 bases, J lost 3 bases, and 16 bases lay in between. Germline V CDR1 and CDR2: SGHRS, YFSETQ. The CDR3 is CASSLQGGGDYGYTF. The CDR3 nucleotides are TGCGCCAGCAGCCTTCAGGGAGGTGGTGACTATGGCTACACCTTC.

The V gene is TRBV6-5, the J gene TRBJ2-1, with TRBD2 identical over 12 bases. The CDR3 extends over 15 amino acids. After removal of 6 bases from V and 5 bases from J, the junction contained 5 bases not matched to a gene. CDR1 and CDR2 from the germline V gene are MNHEY and SVGAGI. CDR3 bases: TGTGCCAGCAGGAGGCTAGCGGGAGGGCACAATGAGCAGTTCTTC. It specifies CASRRLAGGHNEQFF.

The J gene is TRBJ2-3, the V gene TRBV15; 7 bases map to TRBD1. This CDR3 has 16 residues. The V gene end was trimmed by 5 bases and the J gene end by 2 bases; junction bases not matched to a gene: 10. CDR1 and CDR2 (germline): LNHNV, YYDKDF (reference sequence). CDR3 nucleotides: TGTGCCACCAGCCGCCGCAGTGGGACAGTCACAGATACGCAGTATTTT. Its translation is CATSRRSGTVTDTQYF.

The J gene is TRBJ2-2, the V gene TRBV5-1; 11 bases map to TRBD2. CDR1 and CDR2 from the germline V gene are SGHRS and YFSETQ. The CDR3 covers 19 residues. V lost 0 bases, J lost 4 bases, and 11 bases stayed unmatched. The CDR3, as DNA: TGCGCCAGCAGCTTGGCGTTAGCGGGAGGGCCTGCAGGCACCGGGGAGCTGTTTTTT. This translates into CASSLALAGGPAGTGELFF.

The chain links TRBV12-3 or TRBV12-4 to TRBJ1-5, with a weak D call TRBD1 (5 bases). The CDR3 contains 13 residues. The V gene lost 5 bases and the J gene lost 6 bases, with 11 bases spanning the gap. The CDR3 loop reads CASSDSASQPQHF. CDR3 in DNA: TGTGCCAGCAGTGACAGTGCGTCTCAGCCCCAGCATTTT.

The V gene is TRBV24-1, the J gene TRBJ2-5, with D maybe TRBD1 (6 bases). Germline V lookup: CDR1 KGHDR, CDR2 SFDVKD. Between the trimmed V and J ends, which lost 3 bases and 4 bases, there was a span of 14 bases. This CDR3 spans 15 amino acids. The DNA of the CDR3 is TGTGCCACCAGTGATGGGGGTCAGGGGAGAGAGACCCAGTACTTC. Amino acid sequence: CATSDGGQGRETQYF.

The chain couples TRBV18 to TRBJ2-1, with D tentatively TRBD2 (5 bases). The CDR3 runs 13 residues. Germline V gene data show CDR1 as KGHSH and CDR2 as LQKENI. Deletions cut 0 bases from V and 9 bases from J, with 9 bases between. CDR3 loop: CASSPPPGSEQFF. In DNA, the CDR3 is TGTGCCAGCTCACCACCGCCGGGGAGTGAGCAGTTCTTC.

This chain uses TRBV19 with TRBJ1-5, with TRBD1 matching 8 bases. Losses at the gene ends were 10 bases for V and 1 base for J; bases not matched to a gene: 9. CDR1 is LNHDA and CDR2 is SQIVND in the germline V gene (reference sequence). This CDR3 comprises 15 residues. DNA for the CDR3: TGTGCCACCCGGTCCCCAGGGGGCAGCAATCAGCCCCAGCATTTT. Translation: CATRSPGGSNQPQHF.

This clone was found once. V and J are TRBV12-3 or TRBV12-4 and TRBJ2-1; unclear D gene. The CDR3 has 13 amino acids. Trimming removed 5 bases at V and 2 bases at J, with 7 bases between. CDR3 DNA sequence: TGTGCCAGCAGTATCCGGGCCTACAATGAGCAGTTCTTC. Translation: CASSIRAYNEQFF.

A single count supports this clone. This rearrangement joins TRBV27 to TRBJ1-5; unclear D gene. V shed 2 bases and J shed 0 bases, with 5 bases lying between them. The CDR3 has 14 amino acids. The germline CDR1 and CDR2 sequences are MNHEY and SMNVEV (reference sequence). Here the CDR3 DNA reads TGTGCCAGCAGTTTAATCTATAGCAATCAGCCCCAGCATTTT. This codes for CASSLIYSNQPQHF.

This rearrangement joins TRBV3-1 (or the pseudogene TRBV3-2) to TRBJ2-1, with a possible D match to TRBD1 (5 bases). Trimming took off 4 bases at V and 1 base at J, with 8 bases between the two ends. CDR1 is LGHDT, CDR2 YNNKEL, per germline (reference sequence). The CDR3 is made up of 14 amino acids. The CDR3 spells CASSRDSSYNEQFF. The CDR3 DNA follows: TGTGCCAGCAGCCGAGACAGTTCCTACAATGAGCAGTTCTTC.

The genes are TRBV6-5 and TRBJ2-7; 7 bases align to TRBD1. Germline V gene sequence: CDR1 MNHEY, CDR2 SVGAGI. Trimming cost V 6 bases and J 0 bases; bases outside gene matches: 8. The CDR3 length is 15 residues. The CDR3 spells CASSRGQLSSYEQYF. The CDR3 nucleotides are TGTGCCAGCAGCAGGGGACAGCTTAGCTCCTACGAGCAGTACTTC.

This chain links TRBV25-1 with TRBJ2-1; TRBD1 is a possible D gene (6 bases). CDR1 is MGHDK, CDR2 SYGVNS, per germline. V lost 2 bases and J 9 bases, leaving 14 bases between the germline ends. The CDR3 loop spans 14 amino acids. The CDR3: CASSERLQGGEQFF. In nucleotides, the CDR3 is TGTGCCAGCAGTGAACGTCTACAGGGCGGTGAGCAGTTCTTC.

The V call is TRBV3-1 (or the pseudogene TRBV3-2), the J call TRBJ2-7; maybe TRBD2 (5 bases). The CDR3 consists of 15 residues. Looked up from germline, CDR1 is LGHDT and CDR2 is YNNKEL (reference sequence). Trimming shortened V by 1 base and J by 1 base, and 11 bases separated the two germline ends. DNA for the CDR3: TGTGCCAGCAGCCAAGGCGGACTTCATTCCTACGAGCAGTACTTC. It specifies CASSQGGLHSYEQYF.

The J gene is TRBJ2-1, the V gene TRBV3-1 (or the pseudogene TRBV3-2); 14 bases are shared with TRBD2. The V gene's germline CDR1 is LGHDT and CDR2 YNNKEL (reference sequence). Unmatched junction bases numbered 8, after V lost 5 bases and J lost 5 bases. The CDR3 has 17 amino acids. The CDR3 DNA reads TGTGCCAGCAGCTTCCGACTAGCGGGAGGGTTCGACAATGAGCAGTTCTTC. As protein: CASSFRLAGGFDNEQFF.

This clone was counted once. The V gene is TRBV4-1, the J gene TRBJ2-7; D not resolved. Germline V lookup: CDR1 MGHRA, CDR2 YSYEKL. The ends were cut back, 0 bases at V and 4 bases at J, with 13 bases in the middle. The CDR3 runs 15 residues. The CDR3 reads CASSQDQTETYEQYF. For the CDR3, the DNA is TGCGCCAGCAGCCAAGATCAAACAGAGACATACGAGCAGTACTTC.

The rearrangement links TRBV10-1 to TRBJ2-3; 10 bases match TRBD1. CDR1 is WNHNN and CDR2 is SYGVQD in the germline V gene (reference sequence). J gave up 6 bases and V 4 bases, and 7 bases lay outside the gene matches. The CDR3 loop spans 15 amino acids. The CDR3 DNA reads TGCGCCAGCAGTGGGGGCAGACAGGGGGCGGATACGCAGTATTTT. This gives the protein CASSGGRQGADTQYF.

V and J are TRBV10-3 and TRBJ1-4; possible D gene TRBD1, 6 bases. CDR3 size: 15 residues. Trimming removed 2 bases from V and 10 bases from J, with 17 bases in between. Per germline, CDR1 ENHRY and CDR2 SYGVKD. The DNA for the CDR3 is TGTGCCATCAGTGAGCAGGGGCGGGGGTCGGGAAAACTGTTTTTT. Residues: CAISEQGRGSGKLFF.